Presented here are 32 T cell receptor beta chains from one specimen sequenced in a study of T cell repertoires in cytomegalovirus infection. TCRdb re-called the reads with MiXCR, one entry per CDR3 protein. The table records just under 500,000 distinct CDR3 sequences, 33% of them present only once. The antigens these receptors bind are not known. The specimen was cultured PBMCs, collected from culture after CMV antigen stimulation. These receptor sequences come from a human donor in good health (CMV status not recorded). Some clones in this sample may be carry-over from other donors' samples.

This clonotype has only a few counts. The J gene is TRBJ2-1, the V gene TRBV10-3, with 8 bases matching TRBD2. The CDR3 contains 12 residues. V trimming: 6 bases; J trimming: 15 bases; junction bases outside the gene matches: 10. Germline V lookup: CDR1 ENHRY, CDR2 SYGVKD. In DNA, the CDR3 is TGTGCCATCAGCGTCGTTAGCGGGAAGGGGTTCTTC. Its translation: CAISVVSGKGFF.

This clonotype was found a few times. This chain links TRBV6-2 or TRBV6-3 with TRBJ1-2; tentatively, D is TRBD1 (5 bases). V dropped 2 bases and J dropped 7 bases, with 17 bases sitting between them. Looked up from germline, CDR1 is MNHEY and CDR2 is SVGEGT. CDR3 length: 15 amino acids. The CDR3 loop is CASSYPLGRASGYTF. The CDR3 region has the DNA TGTGCCAGCAGTTACCCCCTTGGCAGGGCTTCTGGCTACACCTTC.

This clonotype was detected a few times. DNA of the CDR3: TGTGCCAGCAGCTTACAGGGCAGCGGGAAGCAGTACTTC. Translated: CASSLQGSGKQYF. The rearrangement links TRBV7-3 to TRBJ2-7; the match to TRBD2 covers 7 bases. J lost 8 bases, V lost 2 bases, and 6 bases had no gene match. The CDR3 totals 13 residues. Germline V CDR1 and CDR2: SGHTA, FQGTGA. Combining the CDR3 with reference TRBV7-3 and TRBJ2-7 gives the whole variable domain GAGVSQTPSNKVTEKGKYVELRCDPISGHTALYWYRQSLGQGPEFLIYFQGTGAADDSGLPNDRFFAVRPEGSVSTLKIQRTERGDSAVYLCASSLQGSGKQYFGPGTRLTVT.

This clonotype was detected once. The V call is TRBV6-5, the J call TRBJ2-7, with D perhaps TRBD1 (6 bases). The CDR3 runs to 19 residues. Trimming removed 0 bases at V and 7 bases at J, with 28 bases between. In germline, CDR1 is MNHEY, CDR2 SVGAGI. CDR3 loop: CASSYSIVPVLGTTGEQYF. CDR3 sequence (DNA): TGTGCCAGCAGTTACTCGATAGTACCCGTTCTAGGGACAACTGGGGAGCAGTACTTC.

The chain combines TRBV27 with TRBJ2-5; D is uncertain. Trimming took off 5 bases at V and 5 bases at J, with 12 bases between the two ends. CDR1 and CDR2 (germline): MNHEY, SMNVEV (reference sequence). This CDR3 is 13 amino acids long. The CDR3, as DNA: TGTGCCAGCAGTCCCCTTATATGGGAGACCCAGTACTTC. It is translated as CASSPLIWETQYF.

The chain employs TRBV18 and TRBJ1-6; weak D call: TRBD1 (6 bases). V was pared by 1 base and J by 5 bases, with 15 bases between. CDR1 and CDR2 (germline): KGHSH, LQKENI. This CDR3 has 17 amino acids. CDR3 protein: CASSPQDIRGDNSPLHF. The CDR3 DNA reads as TGTGCCAGCTCACCACAGGACATAAGGGGGGATAATTCACCCCTCCACTTT. The full variable domain, rest sourced from reference TRBV18 and TRBJ1-6, is NAGVMQNPRHLVRRRGQEARLRCSPMKGHSHVYWYRQLPEEGLKFMVYLQKENIIDESGMPKERFSAEFPKEGPSILRIQQVVRGDSAAYFCASSPQDIRGDNSPLHFGNGTRLTVT.

The V gene is TRBV7-2, the J gene TRBJ1-5, with no clear D. The CDR3 has 16 amino acids. V shed 5 bases and J shed 4 bases, with 18 bases lying between them. Germline lookup yields CDR1 SGHTA and CDR2 FQGNSA. The CDR3 nucleotides are TGTGCCAGCAGCCTTCCCTCGGTGCTGGGTAATCAGCCCCAGCATTTT. Translated, it gives CASSLPSVLGNQPQHF.

This rearrangement joins TRBV19 to TRBJ1-5, with no clear D. The CDR3 sequence is 15 residues long. V was cut by 2 bases and J by 5 bases, with 13 bases left in between. The germline V gene has CDR1 LNHDA and CDR2 SQIVND (reference sequence). The CDR3 nucleotides read TGTGCCAGTAGTATAATGAGGCGGGTGGATCAGCCCCAGCATTTT. As protein: CASSIMRRVDQPQHF. Using reference TRBV19 and TRBJ1-5 for the parts outside the CDR3, the full variable domain is DGGITQSPKYLFRKEGQNVTLSCEQNLNHDAMYWYRQDPGQGLRLIYYSQIVNDFQKGDIAEGYSVSREKKESFPLTVTSAQKNPTAFYLCASSIMRRVDQPQHFGDGTRLSIL.

In its sample, this clonotype was seen a few times. The V gene is TRBV12-3 or TRBV12-4, the J gene TRBJ2-2; D may be TRBD2 (5 bases). Trimming removed 4 bases from V and 4 bases from J, with 16 bases in between. The length of the CDR3 is 16 residues. For the CDR3, the DNA is TGTGCCAGCAGTTCAGTAGGACTGAACCCCACCGGGGAGCTGTTTTTT. It yields the protein CASSSVGLNPTGELFF.

This rearrangement joins TRBV20-1 to TRBJ2-2, with D hard to call. The V and J ends lost 4 bases and 0 bases respectively, with 12 bases between them. Germline assignment: CDR1 DFQATT and CDR2 SNEGSKA (reference sequence). This CDR3 has 15 amino acids. The CDR3 nucleotides read TGCAGTGCTAAGGTCGCCACCGCGAACACCGGGGAGCTGTTTTTT. Translated: CSAKVATANTGELFF.

V and J are TRBV28 and TRBJ2-1; a weak D match, TRBD2 (7 bases). This CDR3 comprises 13 residues. Germline loops: CDR1 MDHEN, CDR2 SYDVKM. Trimming took off 7 bases at V and 7 bases at J, with 14 bases between the two ends. The CDR3 loop reads CASMEGGRNEQFF. CDR3 nucleotide sequence: TGTGCCAGCATGGAGGGGGGGAGGAATGAGCAGTTCTTC. Full variable domain (outside the CDR3, taken from reference TRBV28 and TRBJ2-1): DVKVTQSSRYLVKRTGEKVFLECVQDMDHENMFWYRQDPGLGLRLIYFSYDVKMKEKGDIPEGYSVSREKKERFSLILESASTNQTSMYLCASMEGGRNEQFFGPGTRLTVL.

This clonotype was recorded many times. This chain uses TRBV14 with TRBJ2-1; TRBD2 matches at 12 bases. The ends lost 5 bases at V and 3 bases at J; junction bases unmatched: 8. Germline CDR1 reads SGHDN; CDR2 reads FVKESK. This CDR3 is 17 amino acids long. The DNA of the CDR3 is TGTGCCAGCAGCTTCCGGACTAGCGGGACCGACTACAATGAGCAGTTCTTC. This translates into CASSFRTSGTDYNEQFF.

The chain employs TRBV5-5 and TRBJ2-1; no definite D call. Trimming stripped 1 base from V and 12 bases from J, with 14 bases between. There are 13 residues in the CDR3. Germline CDR1 is SGHKS and CDR2 is YYEKEE (reference sequence). The CDR3 region is CASSLSRSVGQFF. CDR3 nucleotide sequence: TGTGCCAGCAGCTTGAGCCGGTCAGTAGGGCAGTTCTTC.

The chain carries TRBV24-1 and TRBJ2-1, with D tentatively TRBD2 (6 bases). Germline V lookup: CDR1 KGHDR, CDR2 SFDVKD. V shed 0 bases and J shed 6 bases, with 11 bases lying between them. The CDR3 is made up of 15 amino acids. CDR3 in amino acids: CATSDLARSGNEQFF. DNA of the CDR3: TGTGCCACCAGTGATTTGGCCCGTAGCGGCAATGAGCAGTTCTTC.

This clonotype came up a few times. The V gene is TRBV12-3 or TRBV12-4, the J gene TRBJ1-5; no clear D gene. This CDR3 spans 12 amino acids. The germline V and J ends were trimmed by 6 bases and 7 bases, with 10 bases remaining between them. CDR3 coding DNA: TGTGCCAGCAGCCCTGATACGCAGCCCCAGCATTTT. As protein: CASSPDTQPQHF.

This clonotype has ten or more counts. The chain couples TRBV7-6 to TRBJ1-3, with D unresolved. Germline values: CDR1 SGHVS, CDR2 FNYEAQ. Trimming removed 1 base from V and 2 bases from J, with 18 bases in between. The CDR3 is made up of 18 amino acids. The CDR3: CASSLGGPRVGPGNTIYF. The CDR3 DNA is TGTGCCAGCAGCTTAGGAGGACCTAGGGTTGGTCCTGGAAACACCATATATTTT.

This chain links TRBV6-2 or TRBV6-3 with TRBJ1-5; D call uncertain. The V and J ends lost 6 bases and 3 bases respectively, with 12 bases between them. This CDR3 region has 14 residues. Germline CDR1 and CDR2: MNHEY and SVGEGT. CDR3 sequence: CASRHSRINQPQHF. The CDR3 DNA follows: TGTGCCAGCAGACATTCGAGGATCAATCAGCCCCAGCATTTT.

This clonotype was seen more than once but under ten times. The junction and the germline gene differ at one end; a read error may be behind it. The V call is TRBV30, the J call TRBJ2-1, with a possible D match to TRBD1 (6 bases). CDR3 size: 12 residues. The germline gives CDR1 GTSNPN, CDR2 SVGIG (reference sequence). This chain's CDR3 is CAWTPRGSIPHF. The CDR3 nucleotides are TGTGCCTGGACCCCCAGGGGCTCTATTCCTCACTTC.

This clonotype showed up many times. This chain connects TRBV12-3 or TRBV12-4 to TRBJ2-1; 7 bases map to TRBD2. V lost 8 bases, J lost 3 bases, and 13 bases stayed unmatched. CDR3 length equals 16 residues. The CDR3 loop reads CASSGTIVEIYNEQFF. CDR3 sequence (DNA): TGTGCCAGCTCCGGGACTATCGTTGAAATCTACAATGAGCAGTTCTTC.

This clonotype came up a few times. This sequence joins TRBV10-3 and TRBJ1-5; D not resolved. Trimming cost V 3 bases and J 6 bases, with 9 bases left between them. In germline, CDR1 is ENHRY, CDR2 SYGVKD. This CDR3 spans 13 amino acids. Here the CDR3 reads CAISDTVGQPQHF. The CDR3 nucleotides are TGTGCCATCAGTGATACAGTAGGTCAGCCCCAGCATTTT.

The genes are TRBV7-4 and TRBJ2-3; possible D gene TRBD2, 6 bases. Germline V lookup: CDR1 SGHVT, CDR2 SQSDAQ. Trimming took 3 bases from V and 0 from J, leaving 13 bases between them. The CDR3 totals 16 residues. The CDR3 region is CASSFGSGTSTDTQYF. The CDR3, as DNA: TGTGCCAGCAGCTTCGGTAGCGGTACTAGCACAGATACGCAGTATTTT.

The rearrangement links TRBV6-1 to TRBJ1-2; 8 bases line up with TRBD1. The trim removed 7 bases at V and 4 bases at J, leaving 8 bases unmatched. This CDR3 has 14 amino acids. Germline CDR1 MNHNS, CDR2 SASEGT. The chain's CDR3 is CASIPGGAGYGYTF. Written as DNA, the CDR3 is TGTGCCAGCATACCAGGGGGCGCGGGCTATGGCTACACCTTC.

The V and J genes are TRBV9 and TRBJ2-2; unclear D gene. The CDR3 has 12 amino acids. Trimming cost V 0 bases and J 8 bases, with 5 bases left between them. Germline-derived CDR1 and CDR2 are SGDLS and YYNGEE. In nucleotides, the CDR3 is TGTGCCAGCAGCGTAGCCGCAGGGGAGCTGTTTTTT. It translates to CASSVAAGELFF.

This clonotype was seen only a few times. The rearrangement links TRBV12-3 or TRBV12-4 to TRBJ2-3, with D hard to call. V was cut by 5 bases and J by 7 bases, with 7 bases left in between. The CDR3 extends over 11 amino acids. As DNA, the CDR3 is TGTGCCAGCAGTCAGCAGAATACGCAGTATTTT. This translates into CASSQQNTQYF.

The chain couples TRBV5-1 to TRBJ1-1; 7 positions match TRBD1. The CDR3 covers 14 residues. Germline V CDR1 and CDR2: SGHRS, YFSETQ. V shed 4 bases and J 0 bases; nucleotides not matched to a gene: 3. The CDR3 reads CASSGGQVNTEAFF. CDR3 coding DNA: TGCGCCAGCAGCGGAGGACAGGTGAACACTGAAGCTTTCTTT.

This clonotype was observed a few times. The rearrangement joins TRBV11-2 to TRBJ2-5; D perhaps matches TRBD1 (6 bases). The germline V gene has CDR1 SGHAT and CDR2 FQNNGV. This CDR3 contains 13 residues. With 6 bases removed from V and 5 bases from J, the gap between germline ends came to 13 bases. CDR3 region: CASRQGVAETQYF. The CDR3 DNA sequence: TGTGCCAGCAGACAGGGAGTTGCGGAGACCCAGTACTTC.

This clonotype was seen more than once but under ten times. This chain uses TRBV15 with TRBJ1-2; no clear D gene. Germline V gene sequence: CDR1 LNHNV, CDR2 YYDKDF (reference sequence). V was pared by 3 bases and J by 5 bases, with 7 bases between. The CDR3 covers 12 residues. For the CDR3, the DNA is TGTGCCACCAGCAGGGCTGAATATGGCTACACCTTC. It translates to CATSRAEYGYTF.

The CDR3 here is CASSAMTGVGYGYTF. CDR3 sequence (DNA): TGTGCCAGCAGTGCGATGACAGGGGTCGGGTATGGCTACACCTTC. V and J are TRBV25-1 and TRBJ1-2; TRBD1 aligns across 8 bases. V lost 4 bases to trimming and J lost 5 bases; unmatched junction nucleotides: 9. The CDR3 runs to 15 residues. Germline V gene data show CDR1 as MGHDK and CDR2 as SYGVNS.

The chain links TRBV7-2 to TRBJ2-7, with TRBD1 as a possible D gene (6 bases). CDR3 length equals 16 residues. Trimming took off 5 bases at V and 3 bases at J, with 20 bases between the two ends. From germline, CDR1 is SGHTA and CDR2 FQGNSA. CDR3 in DNA: TGTGCCAGCAGCGTAACTCGACAGGCGCACCGCTACGAGCAGTACTTC. Translated, it gives CASSVTRQAHRYEQYF.

The rearrangement links TRBV4-1 to TRBJ2-7, with a tentative D call TRBD2 (6 bases). This CDR3 comprises 17 residues. Trimming took 2 bases from V and 0 from J, leaving 17 bases between them. Germline assignment: CDR1 MGHRA and CDR2 YSYEKL. CDR3 sequence reads: CASSQTTGGPSSYEQYF. The DNA of the CDR3 is TGCGCCAGCAGCCAAACCACCGGGGGACCAAGCTCCTACGAGCAGTACTTC.

This clonotype was seen once. V usage is TRBV6-6 and J usage is TRBJ1-1, with TRBD1 matching over 12 bases. V lost 6 bases, J lost 3 bases, and 8 bases stayed unmatched. Per germline, CDR1 MNHNY and CDR2 SVGAGI (reference sequence). The CDR3 sequence is 16 residues long. CDR3 DNA: TGTGCCAGCAGGGGACAGGGGGCAAGGAGGGACACTGAAGCTTTCTTT. Residues: CASRGQGARRDTEAFF.

This chain links TRBV7-2 with TRBJ1-5; D may be TRBD1 (6 bases). CDR3 length: 15 amino acids. Germline lookup yields CDR1 SGHTA and CDR2 FQGNSA. The V end was cut by 5 bases, the J end by 7 bases, with 18 bases between. The CDR3 loop reads CASSTTGAVRQPQHF. The CDR3 DNA reads as TGTGCCAGCAGCACGACGGGGGCGGTGAGACAGCCCCAGCATTTT.